Described below is a single T cell receptor beta chain sequence and its context. The data were produced by immunoSEQ multiplex PCR, yet TCRdb's version contains in-frame clones alone and is incomplete. The sample shows around 60,000 clones, about 76% of them seen only once. This sample was taken from a study of blood T cell repertoires in COVID-19. For the study at large: COVID-19 samples from acute and convalescent phases originated in the United States, Italy and Spain.

Input material: peripheral blood. This receptor was obtained from a human donor in a cohort sampled during active COVID-19.

CDR3 coding DNA: TGTGCCAGTGGCTTCGACAGGGTGGGAAGCGAGCAGTACTTC. As protein: CASGFDRVGSEQYF. The chain employs TRBV19 and TRBJ2-7; 7 bases are a match to TRBD1. This CDR3 region has 14 residues. J lost 6 bases, V lost 8 bases, and 13 bases had no gene match. Per the germline V gene, CDR1 is LNHDA and CDR2 is SQIVND (reference sequence).